Listed below are T cell receptor beta chains from one sample, sequenced in a study of blood T cells in healthy people across ages. One entry per CDR3 protein results from TCRdb running MiXCR on the 5' RACE reads. Of 660,000 or so distinct CDR3 sequences in the sample, about 54% were seen once. Sequencing input: blood. Every receptor here comes from a man in his 60s in good health. CDR3s include the opening cysteine and the closing phenylalanine or tryptophan. The D gene is left open where the match is weak. A row's size may be missing; if present it is once, few, many or a size class.

D,J,V,size,CDR3,DNA
TRBD1,TRBJ2-5,TRBV6-5,-,CASSYVGQEETQYF,TGTGCCAGCAGTTACGTGGGACAGGAAGAGACCCAGTACTTC
-,TRBJ1-2,TRBV7-2,few,CASSLRTAYNYGYTF,TGTGCCAGCAGCTTGCGGACAGCGTATAACTATGGCTACACCTTC
TRBD2,TRBJ2-1,TRBV7-2,few,CASSLFAGEYNEQFF,TGTGCCAGCAGCTTATTTGCGGGGGAGTACAATGAGCAGTTCTTC
-,TRBJ2-5,TRBV5-1,-,CASAGPSGETQYF,TGCGCCAGCGCTGGGCCTAGTGGCGAGACCCAGTACTTC
TRBD1,TRBJ2-6,TRBV4-1,few,CASSQRQGDAGANVLTF,TGCGCCAGCAGCCAGCGACAGGGCGACGCTGGGGCCAACGTCCTGACTTTC
-,TRBJ2-3,TRBV4-1,-,CASSQEGRDPDTQYF,TGCGCCAGCAGCCAAGAAGGAAGGGACCCAGATACGCAGTATTTT
-,TRBJ2-1,TRBV29-1,few,CSVERTNNEQFF,TGCAGCGTTGAGCGGACCAACAATGAGCAGTTCTTC
TRBD1,TRBJ2-7,TRBV20-1,-,CSAQGTGQGYEQYF,TGCAGTGCCCAGGGAACGGGACAGGGCTACGAGCAGTACTTC
TRBD1,TRBJ2-7,TRBV20-1,-,CSASGTGVEVATSYEQYF,TGCAGTGCTTCCGGGACAGGGGTCGAGGTAGCGACTTCCTACGAGCAGTACTTC
-,TRBJ1-2,TRBV29-1,-,CSVDTGRGGDHYGYTF,TGCAGCGTTGATACAGGGAGAGGTGGGGACCACTATGGCTACACCTTC
TRBD1,TRBJ1-2,TRBV5-1,-,CASSSRDRGPDYGYTF,TGCGCCAGCAGCTCCCGGGACAGGGGGCCGGACTATGGCTACACCTTC
-,TRBJ1-1,TRBV20-1,-,CSASRAEGTEAFF,TGCAGTGCTTCCCGGGCGGAAGGCACTGAAGCTTTCTTT
-,TRBJ2-6,TRBV25-1,few,CASSEYGGGGANVLTF,TGTGCCAGCAGTGAATACGGAGGAGGAGGGGCCAACGTCCTGACTTTC
-,TRBJ1-2,TRBV27,-,CASSSPLRDGYTF,TGTGCCAGCAGTTCACCCTTAAGGGATGGCTACACCTTC
-,TRBJ1-2,TRBV28,few,CASSPGGAFGYTF,TGTGCCAGCAGTCCTGGGGGCGCGTTTGGCTACACCTTC
-,TRBJ2-5,TRBV4-2,-,CASSQTYGGQETQYF,TGTGCCAGCAGCCAAACCTACGGGGGACAAGAGACCCAGTACTTC
-,TRBJ2-1,TRBV10-1,-,CASSPMVTGWGEQFF,TGCGCCAGCAGCCCGATGGTTACAGGGTGGGGTGAGCAGTTCTTC
-,TRBJ2-4,TRBV11-2,-,CASTADVWVAKNIQYF,TGTGCCAGCACCGCGGACGTCTGGGTAGCCAAAAACATTCAGTACTTC
-,TRBJ2-7,TRBV21-1,few,CASSYGTGDSEQYF,TGTGCCAGCAGCTACGGGACAGGGGACTCCGAGCAGTACTTC
TRBD1,TRBJ2-7,TRBV11-2,-,CASSLDRESYEQYF,TGTGCCAGCAGCCTGGACAGGGAGTCCTACGAGCAGTACTTC
TRBD1,TRBJ2-4,TRBV20-1,-,CSARGRDREAQYF,TGCAGTGCTAGAGGCCGGGACAGGGAAGCGCAGTACTTC
-,TRBJ1-2,TRBV3-1,-,CASSQGQLTVYTF,TGTGCCAGCAGCCAAGGACAACTGACCGTCTACACCTTC
-,TRBJ2-2,TRBV28,few,CASSLPRNTGELFF,TGTGCCAGCAGTCTTCCCCGGAACACCGGGGAGCTGTTTTTT
TRBD2,TRBJ2-1,TRBV20-1,-,CSAGGGLAGYNEQFF,TGCAGTGCTGGAGGGGGGCTAGCGGGGTACAATGAGCAGTTCTTC
-,TRBJ1-5,TRBV5-1,once,CASSLLAGAGQPQHF,TGCGCCAGCAGCCTACTGGCAGGGGCGGGTCAGCCCCAGCATTTT